This T cell receptor (beta chain) is from a study of cytomegalovirus exposure and HLA in healthy donors. Study findings and constraints: The classifier reportedly diagnosed cytomegalovirus status with high specificity and sensitivity.

Sequencing was performed with immunoSEQ multiplex PCR; in TCRdb, only in-frame clones are kept and a portion is missing. The table has 150,000 or so clones, about 82% seen once. Germline V CDR1 and CDR2: SGHAT, FQNNGV. V was pared by 5 bases and J by 16 bases, with 17 bases between. The CDR3 has 12 residues. Notes on this clone: Its antigen is as yet unknown.

The chain combines TRBV11-2 with TRBJ1-4; the D is unclear. Material: PBMCs. This TCR was recovered from a human donor in good health. The CDR3 DNA is TGTGCCAGCAGCGCCCAGACGGGAAGTTGGTTTTTT. Amino acids: CASSAQTGSWFF.